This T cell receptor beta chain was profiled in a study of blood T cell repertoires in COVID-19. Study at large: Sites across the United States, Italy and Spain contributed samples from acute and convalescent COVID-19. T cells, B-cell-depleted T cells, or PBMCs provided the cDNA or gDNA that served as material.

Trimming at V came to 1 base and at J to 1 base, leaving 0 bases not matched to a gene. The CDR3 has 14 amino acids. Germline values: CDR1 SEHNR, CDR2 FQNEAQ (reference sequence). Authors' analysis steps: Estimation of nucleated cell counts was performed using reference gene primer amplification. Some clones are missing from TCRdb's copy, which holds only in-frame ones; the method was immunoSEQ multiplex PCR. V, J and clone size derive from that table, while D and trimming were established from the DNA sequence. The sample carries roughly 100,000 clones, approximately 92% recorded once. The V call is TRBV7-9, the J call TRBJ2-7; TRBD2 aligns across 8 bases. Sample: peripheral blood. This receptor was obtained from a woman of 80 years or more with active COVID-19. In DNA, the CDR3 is TGTGCCAGCAGCTTAGGACTAGCGTCCTACGAGCAGTACTTC. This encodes CASSLGLASYEQYF. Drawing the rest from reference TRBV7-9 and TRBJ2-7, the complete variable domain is DTGVSQNPRHKITKRGQNVTFRCDPISEHNRLYWYRQTLGQGPEFLTYFQNEAQLEKSRLLSDRFSAERPKGSFSTLEIQRTEQGDSAMYLCASSLGLASYEQYFGPGTRLTVT.